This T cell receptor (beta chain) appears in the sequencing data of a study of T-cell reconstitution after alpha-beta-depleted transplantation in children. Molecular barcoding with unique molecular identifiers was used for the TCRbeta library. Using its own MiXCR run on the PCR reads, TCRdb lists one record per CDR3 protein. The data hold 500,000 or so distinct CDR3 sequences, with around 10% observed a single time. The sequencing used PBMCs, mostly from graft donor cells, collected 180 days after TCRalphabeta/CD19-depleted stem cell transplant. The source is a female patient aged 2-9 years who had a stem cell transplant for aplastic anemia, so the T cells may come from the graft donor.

CDR3 sequence reads: CASSLSDGGDTQYF. Here the CDR3 DNA reads TGTGCCAGCAGCTTAAGTGACGGGGGAGATACGCAGTATTTT. V and J are TRBV7-9 and TRBJ2-3; possible D gene TRBD2, 6 bases. V was cut by 2 bases and J by 5 bases, with 11 bases left in between. Germline CDR1 SEHNR, CDR2 FQNEAQ (reference sequence). The CDR3 has 14 residues.